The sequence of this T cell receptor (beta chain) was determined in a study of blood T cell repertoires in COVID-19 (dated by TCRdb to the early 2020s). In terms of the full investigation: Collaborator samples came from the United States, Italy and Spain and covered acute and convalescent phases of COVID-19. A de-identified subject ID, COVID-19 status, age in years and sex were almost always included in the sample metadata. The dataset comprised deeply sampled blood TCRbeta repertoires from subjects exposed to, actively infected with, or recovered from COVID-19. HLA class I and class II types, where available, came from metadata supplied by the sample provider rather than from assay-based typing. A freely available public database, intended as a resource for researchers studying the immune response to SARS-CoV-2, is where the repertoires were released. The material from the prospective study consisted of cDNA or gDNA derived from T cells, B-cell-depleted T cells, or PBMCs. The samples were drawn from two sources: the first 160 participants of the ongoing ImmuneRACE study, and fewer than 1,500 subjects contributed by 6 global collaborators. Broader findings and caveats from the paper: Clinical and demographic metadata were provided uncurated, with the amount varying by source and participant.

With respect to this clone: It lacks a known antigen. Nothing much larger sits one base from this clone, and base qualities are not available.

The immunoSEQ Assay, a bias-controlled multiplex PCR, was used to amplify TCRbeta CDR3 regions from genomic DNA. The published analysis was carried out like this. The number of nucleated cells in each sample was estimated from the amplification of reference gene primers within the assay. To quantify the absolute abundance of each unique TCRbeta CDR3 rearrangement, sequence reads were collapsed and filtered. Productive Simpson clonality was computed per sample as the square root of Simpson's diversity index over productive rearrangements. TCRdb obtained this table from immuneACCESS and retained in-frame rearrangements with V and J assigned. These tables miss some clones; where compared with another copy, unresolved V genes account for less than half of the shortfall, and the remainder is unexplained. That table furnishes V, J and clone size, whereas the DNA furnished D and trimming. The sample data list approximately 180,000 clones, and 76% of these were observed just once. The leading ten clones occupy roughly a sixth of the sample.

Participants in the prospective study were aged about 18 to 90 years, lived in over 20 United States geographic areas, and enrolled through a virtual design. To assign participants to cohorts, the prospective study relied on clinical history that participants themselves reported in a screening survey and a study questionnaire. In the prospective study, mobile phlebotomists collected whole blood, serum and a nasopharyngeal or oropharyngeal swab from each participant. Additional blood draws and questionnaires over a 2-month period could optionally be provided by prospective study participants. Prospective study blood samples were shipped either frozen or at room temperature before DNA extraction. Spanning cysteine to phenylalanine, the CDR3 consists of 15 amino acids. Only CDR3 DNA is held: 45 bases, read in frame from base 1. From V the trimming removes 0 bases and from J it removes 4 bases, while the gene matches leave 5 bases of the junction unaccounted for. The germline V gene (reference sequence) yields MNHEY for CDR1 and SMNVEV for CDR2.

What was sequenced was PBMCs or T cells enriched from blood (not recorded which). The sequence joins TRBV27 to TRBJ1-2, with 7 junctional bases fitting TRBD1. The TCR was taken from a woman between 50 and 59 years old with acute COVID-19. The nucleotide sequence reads TGTGCCAGCAGTTTATCAGGGGGCCCCGTCTATGGCTACACCTTC. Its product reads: CASSLSGGPVYGYTF.